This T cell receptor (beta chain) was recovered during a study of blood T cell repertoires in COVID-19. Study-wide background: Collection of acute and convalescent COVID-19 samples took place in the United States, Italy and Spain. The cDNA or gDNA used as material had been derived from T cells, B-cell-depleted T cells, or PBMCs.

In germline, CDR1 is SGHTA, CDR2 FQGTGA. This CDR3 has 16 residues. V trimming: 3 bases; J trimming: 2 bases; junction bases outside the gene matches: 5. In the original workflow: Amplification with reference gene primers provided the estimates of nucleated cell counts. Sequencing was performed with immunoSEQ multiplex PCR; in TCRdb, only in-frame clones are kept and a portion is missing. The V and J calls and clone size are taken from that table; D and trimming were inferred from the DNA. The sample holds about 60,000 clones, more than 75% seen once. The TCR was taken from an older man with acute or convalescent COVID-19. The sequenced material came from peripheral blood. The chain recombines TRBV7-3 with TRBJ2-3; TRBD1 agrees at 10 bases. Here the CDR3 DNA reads TGTGCCAGCAGCTTGGGACAGGGGCCCCCCACAGATACGCAGTATTTT. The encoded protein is CASSLGQGPPTDTQYF. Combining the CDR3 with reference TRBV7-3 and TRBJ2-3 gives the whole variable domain GAGVSQTPSNKVTEKGKYVELRCDPISGHTALYWYRQSLGQGPEFLIYFQGTGAADDSGLPNDRFFAVRPEGSVSTLKIQRTERGDSAVYLCASSLGQGPPTDTQYFGPGTRLTVL.